Listed below are T cell receptor beta chains from one sample, sequenced in a study of T-cell memory formation after mild COVID-19. TCRdb passed the 5' RACE reads through MiXCR, listing each CDR3 protein once. The sample gives 400,000 to 450,000 distinct CDR3 sequences, more than 15% of which show up once; 20% to 25% is in the top ten. Sample: PBMCs or a T cell subset sorted from them (not recorded which). These receptors originate from a man aged 18-30 years who had mild COVID-19 (a few samples of this study predate the infection). Cell type and time point are not known. CDR3s include the opening cysteine and the closing phenylalanine or tryptophan.

>TRBV4-3
CASSQESGGLSTKHF
>TRBV4-3
CASSRNFGEQFF
>TRBV9
CASSVGAESSYNSPLHF
>TRBV20-1
CSGTGTYGYTF
>TRBV29-1
CSVDPYNEQFF
>TRBV5-1
CASSPGTRETQYF
>TRBV4-3
CASSQVTGRGSQYF
>TRBV10-3
CAISAQVSGNTIYF
>TRBV10-3
CAISEASGGRTDTQYF
>TRBV9
CASSPRGGLFSGANVLTF
>TRBV18
CASARDRDYGYTF
>TRBV4-1
CDSSQRTSGTGELFF
>TRBV7-2
CASSLTGALSSYEQYF
>TRBV7-9
CASSSQGPGEKLFF
>TRBV19
CASSSLGHTDTQYF
>TRBV5-8
CASSHYRDTEAFF
>TRBV5-1
CASSPGTGSSGNTVYF
>TRBV6-2/TRBV6-3
CASSYGAGVTGELFF
>TRBV18
CASSPGPHWGTGEVMDTQYF
>TRBV14
CASRQGPSAFYNEQFF
>TRBV5-1
CASRTSGGAGDIQYF
>TRBV11-2
CASSLRHGQGGAYEQYF
>TRBV29-1
CSVNSGRGADTQYF
>TRBV6-5
CASSFRSNYGYTF
>TRBV4-3
CASSQVRGYSYEQYF
>TRBV2
CASRLTGLGAFF
>TRBV10-3
CAIRGHVAEGAFF
>TRBV10-3
CAISVTADQPQHF
>TRBV4-3
CASSQGRTGNTEAFF
>TRBV24-1
CATSDLRQGPQFF
>TRBV4-3
CASSQEANGGTEAFF
>TRBV5-1
CASSSIPSSYNEQFF
>TRBV29-1
CSVDVGNTIYF
>TRBV12-5
CASGLIVAGQGAYNEQFF
>TRBV6-2/TRBV6-3
CASSAVGDTQYF
>TRBV6-5
CASSYMVQGANSPLHF
>TRBV28
CASSTPPREANQPQHF
>TRBV20-1
CSASSRGEGETQYF
>TRBV7-6
CASSLVAGAGNEQFF
>TRBV5-1
CASSWRDQETQYF
>TRBV4-1
CASSQDPGTGDGYTF
>TRBV19
CASSIWSGTTGDTQYF
>TRBV5-1
CASSFTGLAGESRTGELFF